This T cell receptor beta chain was documented in a study of cytomegalovirus exposure and HLA in healthy donors. The study ran its PCR with 60 Vbeta and 13 Jbeta primers. The assay was immunoSEQ multiplex PCR, and TCRdb's table has in-frame clones only and misses some. The table lists around 220,000 clones, roughly 83% of them singletons. Trimming cost V 6 bases and J 4 bases; bases outside gene matches: 3. The germline V gene encodes CDR1 MGHDK and CDR2 SYGVNS. The CDR3 runs 13 residues. The receptor was derived from a girl between 5 and 17 years old in good health and CMV-seronegative. The sequenced sample was PBMCs. The rearrangement uses TRBV25-1 and TRBJ2-7; 10 positions agree with TRBD1. This CDR3 is CASRRQGAYEQYF. CDR3 DNA sequence: TGTGCCAGCAGGAGACAGGGGGCATACGAGCAGTACTTC.